This TCR beta chain comes out of a study of blood T cells in healthy people across ages. On this clonotype itself: Its antigen is still unknown.

Primed by a sample-barcoded 5' primer and a J-beta primer mix, a second PCR proceeded for roughly 6 to 12 cycles. TCRdb passed the 5' RACE reads through MiXCR, listing each CDR3 protein once. The sample has about 1 million distinct CDR3 sequences, approximately 26% seen once. Points from the study as a whole: Donor CMV status, an unknown factor, possibly confounded changes in expanded clonotypes.

This CDR3 region has 19 residues. The V gene lost 3 bases and the J gene lost 0 bases, with 21 bases spanning the gap. Germline CDR1 is MNHEY and CDR2 is SMNVEV (reference sequence). Separately, the same data were catalogued under a study of T cells of mothers and their children. That study adds: A primer called M1S, used in the second PCR, added sample barcodes and 2-4 random nucleotides. Slightly higher overlap, not significant, was seen in related mother-child pairs than in unrelated pairs.

Sample: blood. The sequence was obtained from a girl aged 2 to 10 in good health. The chain couples TRBV27 to TRBJ2-4; D possibly corresponds to TRBD2 (6 bases). The CDR3 loop is CASSFHPHGLTLAKNIQYF. The CDR3 DNA is TGTGCCAGCAGTTTCCACCCGCACGGACTAACGTTAGCCAAAAACATTCAGTACTTC.